A single sample gave rise to the 24 T cell receptor beta chains below, sequenced in a study of T cell repertoires in cytomegalovirus infection. Via MiXCR, TCRdb re-called the reads, giving one row per CDR3 protein. This table holds 500,000 or so distinct CDR3 sequences, approximately 15% found once. Source material: CD8+ T cells from PBMCs. These receptors were taken from a human donor in good health (CMV status not recorded). Some clones in this sample may be carry-over from other donors' samples.

In this sample, this clonotype turned up many times. V is TRBV7-9 and J is TRBJ2-1; D is undetermined. V was pared by 2 bases and J by 5 bases, with 7 bases between. Germline lookup yields CDR1 SEHNR and CDR2 FQNEAQ (reference sequence). The CDR3 spans 13 residues. The CDR3, as DNA: TGTGCCAGCAGCTTACCTGGTGACAATGAGCAGTTCTTC. This encodes CASSLPGDNEQFF.

The J gene is TRBJ2-1, the V gene TRBV27, with 12 bases aligning to TRBD2. The junction had 11 bases not matched to a gene; V was cut back by 5 bases and J by 9 bases. The length of the CDR3 is 16 residues. Germline CDR1 reads MNHEY; CDR2 reads SMNVEV (reference sequence). The CDR3 protein is CASSPPGLAGGREQFF. The CDR3 DNA is TGTGCCAGCAGTCCCCCCGGGCTAGCGGGAGGGCGTGAGCAGTTCTTC.

Note on this clonotype: A read error is possible here, since a much larger clone lies one base away. The chain employs TRBV6-5 and TRBJ1-2; D remains unclear. This CDR3 has 16 amino acids. V gave up 0 bases and J gave up 4 bases, with 15 bases separating them. The germline CDR1 and CDR2 sequences are MNHEY and SVGAGI. CDR3 loop: CASSYSKPGVFYGYTF. The CDR3 DNA follows: TGTGCCAGCAGTTACTCGAAGCCAGGTGTCTTCTATGGCTACACCTTC.

V usage is TRBV6-1 and J usage is TRBJ1-6; no clear D. Germline lookup yields CDR1 MNHNS and CDR2 SASEGT. V was pared by 3 bases and J by 6 bases, with 9 bases between. The CDR3 length is 14 residues. CDR3 sequence (DNA): TGTGCCAGCAGTGATAGGGTCCCTAATTCACCCCTCCACTTT. Protein: CASSDRVPNSPLHF.

This clonotype appeared many times. The chain is built from TRBV9 and TRBJ2-1, with TRBD2 identical over 9 bases. V shed 6 bases and J 5 bases; nucleotides not matched to a gene: 21. The CDR3 has 19 amino acids. Germline CDR1 and CDR2: SGDLS and YYNGEE. The CDR3 protein is CASTRGGSGSGGKNNEQFF. The CDR3 DNA reads TGTGCCAGCACCAGAGGGGGTAGCGGGAGTGGGGGAAAAAACAATGAGCAGTTCTTC.

This clonotype was detected a few times. V usage is TRBV10-2 and J usage is TRBJ2-2; 8 nucleotides match TRBD1. CDR1 is WSHSY, CDR2 SAAADI, per germline. There are 14 residues in the CDR3. V was pared by 7 bases and J by 3 bases, with 4 bases of the junction left unmatched. CDR3 in amino acids: CASKPGQDTGELFF. In DNA form, the CDR3 reads TGCGCCAGCAAACCGGGACAGGACACCGGGGAGCTGTTTTTT.

Ten or more counts support this clonotype. The J gene is TRBJ2-5, the V gene TRBV6-1; D call uncertain. V was shortened by 3 bases and J by 5 bases, with 7 bases between the two germline ends. Germline V gives CDR1 MNHNS, CDR2 SASEGT. This CDR3 spans 12 amino acids. The DNA of the CDR3 is TGTGCCAGCAGTGACGAAGGGGAGACCCAGTACTTC. This translates into CASSDEGETQYF.

This clonotype was seen ten or more times. The chain is built from TRBV11-2 and TRBJ2-7; D is undetermined. This CDR3 is built from 13 residues. Per the germline V gene, CDR1 is SGHAT and CDR2 is FQNNGV. Trimming took off 4 bases at V and 4 bases at J, with 11 bases between the two ends. The CDR3 protein is CASSSARAYEQYF. CDR3 sequence (DNA): TGTGCCAGCAGCTCAGCCCGAGCATACGAGCAGTACTTC.

The gene calls are TRBV11-2 and TRBJ2-1; 7 nucleotides agree with TRBD2. Germline assignment: CDR1 SGHAT and CDR2 FQNNGV. The CDR3 has 19 residues. With V trimmed by 0 bases and J by 4 bases, 15 bases remained unmatched. Here the CDR3 DNA reads TGTGCCAGCAGCTTAGATGAGGTCTCTAGGACTAGTAATTACAATGAGCAGTTCTTC. Translated: CASSLDEVSRTSNYNEQFF.

This clonotype was detected a few times. CDR3 protein: CASGSGGLDSGANVLTF. The CDR3 DNA sequence: TGTGCCAGCGGGTCGGGGGGATTGGACTCTGGGGCCAACGTCCTGACTTTC. The rearrangement joins TRBV27 to TRBJ2-6, with TRBD2 identical over 7 bases. The CDR3 is 17 amino acids. Germline trimming cut 8 bases from V and 0 bases from J; bases unmatched to any gene: 10. Germline V gene lookup returns CDR1 MNHEY and CDR2 SMNVEV (reference sequence).

This clonotype was counted ten times or more. The V and J genes are TRBV28 and TRBJ1-2; D remains unclear. CDR1 and CDR2 (germline): MDHEN, SYDVKM. Trimming removed 5 bases from V and 3 bases from J, with 25 bases in between. The CDR3 spans 18 residues. This CDR3 reads CASSLDFLGGYLYYGYTF. In nucleotides, the CDR3 is TGTGCCAGCAGTCTGGACTTTTTAGGAGGCTACCTGTACTATGGCTACACCTTC.

CDR3 bases: TGCAGTGCTAGAGATCGGGGGAGCGGGAGTTACGAGCAGTACTTC. The encoded protein is CSARDRGSGSYEQYF. The rearrangement links TRBV20-1 to TRBJ2-7; 8 nucleotides line up with TRBD2. This CDR3 has 15 residues. Germline V gene lookup returns CDR1 DFQATT and CDR2 SNEGSKA (reference sequence). With 0 bases clipped from V and 4 bases from J, the junction kept 8 bases outside the gene matches.

This clonotype has more than one count but fewer than ten. V and J are TRBV4-2 and TRBJ2-3; 13 positions match TRBD2. With V trimmed by 4 bases and J by 5 bases, 6 bases remained unmatched. CDR3 length: 16 amino acids. CDR1 LGHNA and CDR2 YNFKEQ come from the germline V gene. The CDR3 region is CASSPRTSGSKDTQYF. In DNA form, the CDR3 reads TGTGCCAGCAGCCCGAGGACTAGCGGGAGTAAAGATACGCAGTATTTT.

On this clonotype itself: A single base separates this from a much larger clone, so it may be a read error. The chain joins TRBV12-3 or TRBV12-4 to TRBJ1-1; maybe TRBD1 (5 bases). Trimming removed 9 bases from V and 1 base from J, with 18 bases in between. CDR3 size: 15 residues. The CDR3 sequence is CARSLVRDGNTEAFF. DNA of the CDR3: TGTGCCAGAAGTCTTGTCCGGGACGGGAACACTGAAGCTTTCTTT.

Worth noting for this clonotype: A much larger clone lies a single base off, so this may be a read error. V is TRBV7-6 and J is TRBJ2-2; TRBD1 matches at 9 bases. The CDR3 runs 15 residues. CDR1 SGHVS and CDR2 FNYEAQ come from the germline V gene. V lost 5 bases to trimming and J lost 3 bases; unmatched junction nucleotides: 4. The CDR3 region is CASSPDRGYTGELFF. The CDR3 nucleotides are TGTGCCAGCAGCCCTGACAGGGGGTACACCGGGGAGCTGTTTTTT.

A few counts support this clonotype. V usage is TRBV25-1 and J usage is TRBJ1-1, with a weak D call TRBD1 (6 bases). This CDR3 is 14 amino acids long. Germline CDR1 is MGHDK and CDR2 is SYGVNS. Trimming shortened V by 7 bases and J by 0 bases, and 12 bases separated the two germline ends. As DNA, the CDR3 is TGTGCCAGCATAAGATCAGGGGTGAACACTGAAGCTTTCTTT. It translates to CASIRSGVNTEAFF.

This clonotype was seen only a few times. The V call is TRBV6-5, the J call TRBJ2-7; TRBD2 agrees at 9 bases. The V gene's germline CDR1 is MNHEY and CDR2 SVGAGI. The J segment lost 3 bases and the V segment lost 6 bases, leaving 6 bases of the junction unmatched. The CDR3 runs 14 residues. CDR3 in DNA: TGTGCCAGCAGCCAGCGGGGGGACTACTACGAGCAGTACTTC. Its translation: CASSQRGDYYEQYF.

This chain uses TRBV30 with TRBJ1-4, with D uncertain. This CDR3 has 12 amino acids. Germline values: CDR1 GTSNPN, CDR2 SVGIG (reference sequence). Trimming left V 0 bases short and J 4 bases short, with 3 bases between. The CDR3 sequence is CAWSVFNEKLFF. The CDR3 nucleotides read TGTGCCTGGAGTGTTTTTAATGAAAAACTGTTTTTT.

About this clonotype itself: This sequence may be a read error, since a much larger clone differs from it by one base. The rearrangement uses TRBV7-6 and TRBJ2-2; D unresolved. CDR1 and CDR2 (germline): SGHVS, FNYEAQ. CDR3 length equals 14 residues. This CDR3 reads CASTLFKVAGELFF. CDR3 in DNA: TGTGCTAGCACCTTATTCAAGGTTGCCGGGGAGCTGTTTTTT.

This clonotype was observed a handful of times. CDR3 nucleotides: TGTGCCAGCAGCTTCCCCGGGGGATGGCAACTGTTTTTT. Encoded protein: CASSFPGGWQLFF. V gene TRBV7-9 combines with J gene TRBJ1-4, with D possibly matching TRBD1 (5 bases). This CDR3 region has 13 residues. The ends were cut back, 3 bases at V and 12 bases at J, with 14 bases in the middle. Germline V gene lookup returns CDR1 SEHNR and CDR2 FQNEAQ (reference sequence).

This chain links TRBV7-6 with TRBJ1-1; maybe TRBD1 (6 bases). This CDR3 region has 15 residues. Germline CDR1 is SGHVS and CDR2 is FNYEAQ. Trimming removed 5 bases from V and 1 base from J, with 14 bases in between. The CDR3 sequence is CASSPYRDTNTEAFF. In DNA form, the CDR3 reads TGTGCCAGCAGCCCTTACCGGGACACGAACACTGAAGCTTTCTTT.

This clonotype was observed at least ten times. The chain couples TRBV2 to TRBJ1-1; D gene unclear. The CDR3 spans 11 residues. Germline V gene sequence: CDR1 SNHLY, CDR2 FYNNEI. Trimming cost V 10 bases and J 3 bases, with 9 bases left between them. Written as DNA, the CDR3 is TGTGCCATCATCTGGGACACTGAAGCTTTCTTT. Translating gives CAIIWDTEAFF.

The chain couples TRBV3-1 to TRBJ1-4; D remains ambiguous. The CDR3 has 17 amino acids. V lost 3 bases, J lost 0 bases, and 14 bases lay in between. Germline loops: CDR1 LGHDT, CDR2 YNNKEL (reference sequence). CDR3 coding DNA: TGTGCCAGCAGCCAGCAGACCGAACTACCAACTAATGAAAAACTGTTTTTT. Encoded protein: CASSQQTELPTNEKLFF. The full variable domain, completed using reference TRBV3-1 and TRBJ1-4, is DTAVSQTPKYLVTQMGNDKSIKCEQNLGHDTMYWYKQDSKKFLKIMFSYNNKELIINETVPNRFSPKSPDKAHLNLHINSLELGDSAVYFCASSQQTELPTNEKLFFGSGTQLSVL.

The chain couples TRBV9 to TRBJ1-5; D call uncertain. Trimming cost V 0 bases and J 2 bases, with 9 bases left between them. Germline CDR1 and CDR2: SGDLS and YYNGEE. The CDR3 sequence is 15 residues long. CDR3 nucleotide sequence: TGTGCCAGCAGCGTAGGCTCTGGGGGCAATCAGCCCCAGCATTTT. It is translated as CASSVGSGGNQPQHF. Full variable domain (outside the CDR3, taken from reference TRBV9 and TRBJ1-5): DSGVTQTPKHLITATGQRVTLRCSPRSGDLSVYWYQQSLDQGLQFLIQYYNGEERAKGNILERFSAQQFPDLHSELNLSSLELGDSALYFCASSVGSGGNQPQHFGDGTRLSIL.